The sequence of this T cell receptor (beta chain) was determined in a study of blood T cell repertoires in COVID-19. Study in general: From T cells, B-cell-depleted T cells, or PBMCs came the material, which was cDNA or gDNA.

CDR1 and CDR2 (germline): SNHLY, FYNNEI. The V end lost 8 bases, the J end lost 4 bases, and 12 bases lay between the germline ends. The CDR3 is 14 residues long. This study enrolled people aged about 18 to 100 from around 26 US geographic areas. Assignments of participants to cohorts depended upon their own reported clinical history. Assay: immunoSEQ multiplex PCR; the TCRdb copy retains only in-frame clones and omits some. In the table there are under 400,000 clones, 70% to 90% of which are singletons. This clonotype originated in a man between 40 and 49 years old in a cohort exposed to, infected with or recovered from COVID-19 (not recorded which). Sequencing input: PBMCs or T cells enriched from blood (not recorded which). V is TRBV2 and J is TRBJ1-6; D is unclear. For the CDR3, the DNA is TGTGCCAGCCAAAACCCCACTTATAATTCACCCCTCCACTTT. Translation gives CASQNPTYNSPLHF. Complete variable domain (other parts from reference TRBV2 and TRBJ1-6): EPEVTQTPSHQVTQMGQEVILRCVPISNHLYFYWYRQILGQKVEFLVSFYNNEISEKSEIFDDQFSVERPDGSNFTLKIRSTKLEDSAMYFCASQNPTYNSPLHFGNGTRLTVT.